This T cell receptor beta chain was captured in a study of shared clonotypes between healthy human individuals. Overall study context: Used for every donor were three CD4 naive, three CD4 memory, two CD8 naive and one CD8 memory plate. Study-wide findings and caveats: Clonotypes which were not shared had lower generation probabilities than clonotypes that all four donors shared. Among donors, sharing of clonotypes was expected to be affected by sequencing depth.

TCRdb's copy holds only in-frame clones and misses some; the assay was immunoSEQ multiplex PCR. The sample consists of around 980,000 clones, about 84% of them appearing once. This clone has just one count. No antigen is known for it. This receptor was identified in a young man in good health. Some clones in this sample may be carry-over from other donors' samples. The sample comprised memory CD4+ T cells from PBMCs. Specified subset: CD45RA-negative fraction.

The CDR3 loop is CASSLSRAGYEQYF. The DNA for the CDR3 is TGTGCCAGCAGTTTATCGAGGGCAGGCTACGAGCAGTACTTC. This rearrangement joins TRBV27 to TRBJ2-7; a possible D gene is TRBD2 (5 bases). Germline V gene lookup returns CDR1 MNHEY and CDR2 SMNVEV (reference sequence). The V end lost 0 bases, the J end lost 3 bases, and 9 bases lay between the germline ends. The CDR3 has 14 amino acids.